Below, 10 T cell receptor beta chains from the same sample are listed, as sequenced in a study of shared clonotypes between healthy human individuals. The assay was immunoSEQ multiplex PCR, and TCRdb's table has in-frame clones only and misses some. The data contain about 600,000 clones, around 95% of them singletons. CD8 cells regarded as naive lacked CD45RO, were positively chosen for CCR7, and omitted terminally differentiated effector memory CD45RA+ cells. Sequencing was performed on naive CD8+ T cells sorted from blood. The receptor source for this set is a woman aged 25 to 45 in good health.

This clone has only one observation. The J gene is TRBJ1-1, the V gene TRBV6-1, with TRBD1 identical over 7 bases. J lost 4 bases, V lost 6 bases, and 5 bases had no gene match. Germline V lookup: CDR1 MNHNS, CDR2 SASEGT. CDR3 size: 13 residues. DNA for the CDR3: TGTGCCAGCAGCAACAGGGGCGTCACTGAAGCTTTCTTT. Its translation: CASSNRGVTEAFF.

The chain recombines TRBV30 with TRBJ2-1; 8 nucleotides line up with TRBD1. Germline assignment: CDR1 GTSNPN and CDR2 SVGIG (reference sequence). V shed 1 base, J shed 2 bases, and the junction held 1 base outside the gene matches. The CDR3 contains 14 residues. The CDR3 DNA is TGTGCCTGGAGTGGGACAGGGCCCTACAATGAGCAGTTCTTC. Translated: CAWSGTGPYNEQFF.

The chain has TRBV4-1 and TRBJ1-5; D is possibly TRBD1 (5 bases). CDR1 and CDR2 from the germline V gene are MGHRA and YSYEKL. The CDR3 extends over 15 amino acids. Between the trimmed V and J ends, which lost 4 bases and 7 bases, there was a span of 17 bases. The CDR3 protein is CASSPRIGAQQPQHF. Here the CDR3 DNA reads TGCGCCAGCAGCCCCCGCATCGGGGCGCAACAGCCCCAGCATTTT.

This chain connects TRBV27 to TRBJ1-5; 9 nucleotides line up with TRBD1. Germline-derived CDR1 and CDR2 are MNHEY and SMNVEV (reference sequence). J was trimmed by 8 bases and V by 5 bases; bases with no gene match: 7. CDR3 size: 14 residues. The CDR3 nucleotides read TGTGCCAGCAGTAAACAGGGGGCTAGTGAGCCCCAGCATTTT. Translated, it gives CASSKQGASEPQHF.

The chain has TRBV28 and TRBJ2-3; 7 bases are a match to TRBD1. The germline V gene has CDR1 MDHEN and CDR2 SYDVKM. Trimming took 3 bases from V and 6 from J; bases not matched to a gene: 6. The CDR3 contains 14 residues. The CDR3 protein is CASSLLRGTDTQYF. The DNA of the CDR3 is TGTGCCAGCAGTTTGCTCAGGGGGACCGATACGCAGTATTTT. The whole variable domain, filled in from reference TRBV28 and TRBJ2-3, reads DVKVTQSSRYLVKRTGEKVFLECVQDMDHENMFWYRQDPGLGLRLIYFSYDVKMKEKGDIPEGYSVSREKKERFSLILESASTNQTSMYLCASSLLRGTDTQYFGPGTRLTVL.

V gene TRBV5-5 combines with J gene TRBJ1-5; D remains ambiguous. The CDR3 contains 14 residues. The V end lost 0 bases, the J end lost 4 bases, and 8 bases lay between the germline ends. Germline-derived CDR1 and CDR2 are SGHKS and YYEKEE (reference sequence). The CDR3 nucleotides read TGTGCCAGCAGCTTGGGTTTGGGGAATCAGCCCCAGCATTTT. It codes for CASSLGLGNQPQHF.

The rearrangement joins TRBV7-2 to TRBJ2-2; tentatively, D is TRBD1 or TRBD2 (5 bases each). Germline CDR1 is SGHTA and CDR2 is FQGNSA. This CDR3 has 14 residues. V shed 9 bases and J shed 2 bases, with 13 bases lying between them. CDR3 protein: CAREGKSNTGELFF. In nucleotides, the CDR3 is TGTGCCAGAGAGGGGAAGTCAAACACCGGGGAGCTGTTTTTT. The whole variable domain, remainder taken from reference TRBV7-2 and TRBJ2-2, is GAGVSQSPSNKVTEKGKDVELRCDPISGHTALYWYRQSLGQGLEFLIYFQGNSAPDKSGLPSDRFSAERTGGSVSTLTIQRTQQEDSAVYLCAREGKSNTGELFFGEGSRLTVL.

V and J are TRBV5-6 and TRBJ2-7, with 14 bases lining up with TRBD2. The CDR3 totals 16 residues. Germline trimming cut 4 bases from V and 5 bases from J; bases unmatched to any gene: 8. In germline, CDR1 is SGHDT, CDR2 YYEEEE. CDR3 DNA: TGTGCCAGCAGCGGGGGACTAGCGGGAGCGACTAACGAGCAGTACTTC. The encoded protein is CASSGGLAGATNEQYF.

This clone was recorded once. The chain links TRBV11-2 to TRBJ2-5; 8 positions agree with TRBD2. CDR3 length equals 17 residues. With 5 bases clipped from V and 4 bases from J, the junction kept 15 bases outside the gene matches. Per the germline V gene, CDR1 is SGHAT and CDR2 is FQNNGV. The CDR3 nucleotides read TGTGCCAGCAGCCAAACAATCGGACTAGCTAGAGGAGAGACCCAGTACTTC. Translated: CASSQTIGLARGETQYF. Full variable domain (rest looked up from reference TRBV11-2 and TRBJ2-5): EAGVAQSPRYKIIEKRQSVAFWCNPISGHATLYWYQQILGQGPKLLIQFQNNGVVDDSQLPKDRFSAERLKGVDSTLKIQPAKLEDSAVYLCASSQTIGLARGETQYFGPGTRLLVL.

The chain recombines TRBV5-6 with TRBJ2-1; 7 nucleotides match TRBD1. Trimming took 5 bases from V and 1 from J; bases not matched to a gene: 12. This CDR3 is 17 amino acids long. CDR1 is SGHDT and CDR2 is YYEEEE in the germline V gene. CDR3 nucleotides: TGTGCCAGCAGTAACAGGGGTTTTCTTTATTCCTACAATGAGCAGTTCTTC. The encoded protein is CASSNRGFLYSYNEQFF.